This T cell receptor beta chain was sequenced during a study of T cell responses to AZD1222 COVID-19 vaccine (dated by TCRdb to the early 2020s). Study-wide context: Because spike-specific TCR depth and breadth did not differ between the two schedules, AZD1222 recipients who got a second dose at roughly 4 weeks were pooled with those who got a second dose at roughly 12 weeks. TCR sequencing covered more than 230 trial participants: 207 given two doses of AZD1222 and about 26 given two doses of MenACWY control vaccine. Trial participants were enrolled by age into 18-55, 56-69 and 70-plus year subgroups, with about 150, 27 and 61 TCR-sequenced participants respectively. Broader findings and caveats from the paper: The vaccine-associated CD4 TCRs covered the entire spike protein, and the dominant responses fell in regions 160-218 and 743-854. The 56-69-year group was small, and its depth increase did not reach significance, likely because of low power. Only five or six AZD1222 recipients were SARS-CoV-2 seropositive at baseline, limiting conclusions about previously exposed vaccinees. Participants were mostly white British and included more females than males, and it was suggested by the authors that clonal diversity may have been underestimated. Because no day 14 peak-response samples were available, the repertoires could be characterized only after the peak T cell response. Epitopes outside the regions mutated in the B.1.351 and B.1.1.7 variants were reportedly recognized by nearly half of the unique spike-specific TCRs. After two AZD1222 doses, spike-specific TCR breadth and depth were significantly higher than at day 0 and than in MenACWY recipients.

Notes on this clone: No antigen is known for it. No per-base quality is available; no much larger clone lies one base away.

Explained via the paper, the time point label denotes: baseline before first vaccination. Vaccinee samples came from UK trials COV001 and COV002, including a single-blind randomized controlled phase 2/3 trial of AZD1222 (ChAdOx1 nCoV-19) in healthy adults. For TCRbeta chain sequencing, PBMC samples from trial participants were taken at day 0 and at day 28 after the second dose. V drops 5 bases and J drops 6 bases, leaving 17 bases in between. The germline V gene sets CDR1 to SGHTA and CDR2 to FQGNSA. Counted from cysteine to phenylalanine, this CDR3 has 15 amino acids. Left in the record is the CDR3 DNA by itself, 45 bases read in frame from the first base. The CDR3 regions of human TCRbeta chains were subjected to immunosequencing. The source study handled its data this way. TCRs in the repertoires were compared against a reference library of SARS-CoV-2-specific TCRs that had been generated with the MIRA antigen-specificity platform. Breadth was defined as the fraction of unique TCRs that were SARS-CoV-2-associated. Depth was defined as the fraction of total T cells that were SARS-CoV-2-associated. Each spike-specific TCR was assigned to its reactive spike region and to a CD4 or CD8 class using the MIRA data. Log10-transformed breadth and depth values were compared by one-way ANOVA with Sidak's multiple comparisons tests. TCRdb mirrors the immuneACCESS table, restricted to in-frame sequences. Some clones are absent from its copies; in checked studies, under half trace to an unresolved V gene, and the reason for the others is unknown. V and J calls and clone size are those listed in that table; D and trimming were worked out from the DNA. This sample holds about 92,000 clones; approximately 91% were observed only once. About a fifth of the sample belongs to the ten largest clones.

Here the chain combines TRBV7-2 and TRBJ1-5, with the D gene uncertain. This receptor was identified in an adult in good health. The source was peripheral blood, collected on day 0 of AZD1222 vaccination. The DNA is TGTGCCAGCAGCATGGAGGGAGAAGCTCGTCAGCCCCAGCATTTT. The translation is CASSMEGEARQPQHF.